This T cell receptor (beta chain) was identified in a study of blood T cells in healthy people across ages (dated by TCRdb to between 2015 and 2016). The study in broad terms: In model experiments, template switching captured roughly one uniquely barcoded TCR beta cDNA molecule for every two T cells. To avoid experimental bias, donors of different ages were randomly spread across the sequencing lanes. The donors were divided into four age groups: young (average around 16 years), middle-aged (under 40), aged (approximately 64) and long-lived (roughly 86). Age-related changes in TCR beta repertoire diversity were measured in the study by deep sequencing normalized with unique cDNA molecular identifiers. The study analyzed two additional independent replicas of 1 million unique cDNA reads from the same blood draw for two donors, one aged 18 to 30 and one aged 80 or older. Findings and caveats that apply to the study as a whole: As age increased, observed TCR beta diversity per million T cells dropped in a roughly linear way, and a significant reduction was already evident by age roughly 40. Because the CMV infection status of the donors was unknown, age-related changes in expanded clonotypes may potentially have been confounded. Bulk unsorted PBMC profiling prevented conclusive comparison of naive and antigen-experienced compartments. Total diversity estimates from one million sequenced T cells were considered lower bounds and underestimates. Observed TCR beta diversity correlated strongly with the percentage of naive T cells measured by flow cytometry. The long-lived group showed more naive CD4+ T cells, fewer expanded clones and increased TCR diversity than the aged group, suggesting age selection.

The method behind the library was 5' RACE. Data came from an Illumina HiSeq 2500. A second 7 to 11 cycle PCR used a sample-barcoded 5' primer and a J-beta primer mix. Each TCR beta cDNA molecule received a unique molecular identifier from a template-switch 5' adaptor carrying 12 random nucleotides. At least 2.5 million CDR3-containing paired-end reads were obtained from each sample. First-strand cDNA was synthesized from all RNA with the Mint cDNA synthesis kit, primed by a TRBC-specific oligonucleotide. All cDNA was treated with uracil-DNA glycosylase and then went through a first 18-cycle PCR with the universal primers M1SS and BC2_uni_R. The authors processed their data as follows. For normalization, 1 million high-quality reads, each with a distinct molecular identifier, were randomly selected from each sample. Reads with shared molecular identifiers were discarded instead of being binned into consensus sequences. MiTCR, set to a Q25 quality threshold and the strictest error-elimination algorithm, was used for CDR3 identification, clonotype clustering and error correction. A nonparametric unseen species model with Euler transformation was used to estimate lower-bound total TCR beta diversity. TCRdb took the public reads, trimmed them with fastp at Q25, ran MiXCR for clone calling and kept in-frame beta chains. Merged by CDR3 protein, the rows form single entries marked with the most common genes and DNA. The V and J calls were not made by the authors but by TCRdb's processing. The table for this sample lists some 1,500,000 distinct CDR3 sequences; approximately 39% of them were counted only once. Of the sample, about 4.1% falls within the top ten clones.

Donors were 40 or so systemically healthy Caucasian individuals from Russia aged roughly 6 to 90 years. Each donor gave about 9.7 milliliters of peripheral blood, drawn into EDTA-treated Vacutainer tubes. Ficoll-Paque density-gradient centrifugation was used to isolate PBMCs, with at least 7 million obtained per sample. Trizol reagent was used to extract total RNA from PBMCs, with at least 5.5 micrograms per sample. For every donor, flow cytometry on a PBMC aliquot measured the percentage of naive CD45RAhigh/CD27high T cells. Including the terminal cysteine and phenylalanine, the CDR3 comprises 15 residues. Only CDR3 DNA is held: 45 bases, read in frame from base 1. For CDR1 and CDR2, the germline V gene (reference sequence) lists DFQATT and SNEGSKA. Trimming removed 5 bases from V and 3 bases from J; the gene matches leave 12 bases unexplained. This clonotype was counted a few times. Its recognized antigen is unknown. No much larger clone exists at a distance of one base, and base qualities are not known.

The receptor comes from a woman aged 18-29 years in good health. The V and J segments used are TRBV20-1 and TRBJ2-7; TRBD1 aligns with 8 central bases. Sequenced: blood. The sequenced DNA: TGCAGTGCTCCACCAGGGACAGGTGGGGACTACGAGCAGTACTTC. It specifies CSAPPGTGGDYEQYF.